Listed here is a single TCR beta chain. This clonotype was counted ten times or more. Its antigen is not yet known. No base qualities exist here, and no much larger clone lies one base off it. TCR beta repertoires were profiled from peripheral blood of over 10 young patients with multiple sclerosis to demonstrate the VDJtools post-analysis software. Multiple sclerosis patients were children and adolescents aged 6 to 15 years. This entry comes from a study of post-analysis software for immune sequencing data (dated by TCRdb to about 2015). Background for the entire study: Recorded disease courses included relapsing-remitting, secondary progressive and progressive-relapsing multiple sclerosis, with some patients lacking subtype annotation. The patient repertoires were compared against 11 previously published healthy control repertoires obtained from donors aged 6 to 25 years. A subset of samples was prepared in parallel using single-end sample barcoding, then pooled and co-amplified after Illumina adapter ligation. Study-wide findings and limitations: When samples were clustered directly using the F measure, samples prepared in the same batch co-clustered strongly, which prompted a batch-effect correction. The control group was slightly older than the multiple sclerosis patient group. Patients showed significantly higher frequencies than controls for five TRBV segments, among them TRBV5-6, TRBV5-1 and TRBV20-1. Normalized Chao1 diversity was significantly lower in multiple sclerosis patients than controls, suggesting substantial peripheral T-cell clonal expansion.

To prepare the library, PCR was applied. Sequencing used an Illumina HiSeq 2500. To reduce PCR and sequencing biases, unique molecular identifiers were incorporated into the TCR beta cDNA libraries. Some 500,000 cDNA molecules were obtained per 1 to 10 million input T cells, so each molecule approximated one T cell. The patient libraries were prepared and sequenced with the same protocol used for the earlier healthy control dataset. Samples belonging to the same batch were prepared together, multiplexed and sequenced on a shared HiSeq lane. In the source study's methods: MIGEC handled the raw barcoded reads, throwing out single-read molecular identifier groups before consensus assembly and CDR3 extraction. Clonotype tables were post-analysed with VDJtools, normalizing diversity by down-sampling all datasets to the smallest sample size. Repertoire overlap clustering matched CDR3 amino acid but not nucleotide sequences to correct batch-related cross-sample contamination. TCRdb applied fastp at Q25 and MiXCR to the public reads, then kept only in-frame beta chains. Here each entry gathers all rows of one CDR3 protein and keeps the most common genes and DNA. Here the V and J calls rest on TCRdb's processing, not on the authors' analysis. In this sample the table shows hundreds of thousands of distinct CDR3 sequences, roughly 30% of which occur a single time. Roughly 0.57% of the sample lies in the top ten.

Including cysteine and phenylalanine, the CDR3 has 15 amino acids. Kept here is only the CDR3 DNA, which spans 45 bases and is read in frame from base 1. V has 0 bases trimmed and J has 4 bases trimmed; junction bases matching no gene number 6. Per the germline V gene, LGHNA is the CDR1 and YSLEER is the CDR2. The sequenced material came from blood. The sequence derives from a girl aged 10 to 17 with multiple sclerosis. The sequence is built from TRBV4-3 and TRBJ2-7; the central 7 bases match TRBD1. The CDR3 protein sequence reads: CASSQERQGTYEQYF. The DNA sequence reads TGCGCCAGCAGCCAAGAACGACAGGGTACTTACGAGCAGTACTTC.